Following are 3 T cell receptor beta chains from one sample sequenced in a study of T cell changes during pregnancy in multiple sclerosis. The protocol was immunoSEQ multiplex PCR, while the TCRdb copy is restricted to in-frame clones and leaves out a portion. The sample shows some 85,000 clones, 85% to 95% of them seen only once. This material consisted of peripheral blood, taken in the second trimester of pregnancy. Receptors originate from a female donor in good health, enrolled as a control in a pregnancy study.

The V gene is TRBV10-3, the J gene TRBJ1-2; no clear D. V lost 2 bases and J 1 base, leaving 11 bases between the germline ends. CDR1 and CDR2 from the germline V gene are ENHRY and SYGVKD. The CDR3 has 15 residues. CDR3 nucleotide sequence: TGTGCCATCAGTGAGCAGTTCGGGGTTAACTATGGCTACACCTTC. Amino acid sequence: CAISEQFGVNYGYTF.

The chain carries TRBV6-4 and TRBJ2-2, with TRBD1 identical over 7 bases. J lost 6 bases, V lost 3 bases, and 4 bases had no gene match. The CDR3 totals 14 residues. Germline CDR1 is MRHNA and CDR2 is SNTAGT. The CDR3 coding sequence is TGTGCCAGCAGTGAGTCCCAGGGGGCCGGGGAGCTGTTTTTT. Translated: CASSESQGAGELFF.

The chain carries TRBV2 and TRBJ2-3, with D tentatively TRBD2 (6 bases). Germline assignment: CDR1 SNHLY and CDR2 FYNNEI. This CDR3 has 16 amino acids. The V and J ends lost 2 bases and 0 bases respectively, with 12 bases between them. DNA for the CDR3: TGTGCCAGCAGTGAACGGGGACTGCCTAGCACAGATACGCAGTATTTT. Protein: CASSERGLPSTDTQYF.